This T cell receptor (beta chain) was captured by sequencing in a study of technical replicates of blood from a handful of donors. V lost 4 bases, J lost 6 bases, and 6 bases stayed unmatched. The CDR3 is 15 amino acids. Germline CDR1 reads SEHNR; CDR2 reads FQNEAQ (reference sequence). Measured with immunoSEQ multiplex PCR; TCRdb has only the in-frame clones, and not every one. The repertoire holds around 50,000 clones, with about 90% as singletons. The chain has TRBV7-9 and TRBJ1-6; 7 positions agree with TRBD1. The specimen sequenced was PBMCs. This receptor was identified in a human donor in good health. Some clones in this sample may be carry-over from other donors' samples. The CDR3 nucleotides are TGTGCCAGCAGCTCCGGGACAGCTCCTAATTCACCCCTCCACTTT. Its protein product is CASSSGTAPNSPLHF.